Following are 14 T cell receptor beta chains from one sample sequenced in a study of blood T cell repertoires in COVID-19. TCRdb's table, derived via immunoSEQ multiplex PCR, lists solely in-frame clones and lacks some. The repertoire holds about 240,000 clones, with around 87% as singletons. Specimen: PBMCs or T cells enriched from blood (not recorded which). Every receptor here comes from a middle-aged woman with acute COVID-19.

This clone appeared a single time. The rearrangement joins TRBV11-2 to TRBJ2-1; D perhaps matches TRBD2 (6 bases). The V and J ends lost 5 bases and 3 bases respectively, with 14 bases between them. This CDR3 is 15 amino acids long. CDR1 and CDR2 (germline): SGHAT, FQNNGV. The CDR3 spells CASSLTGVLYNEQFF. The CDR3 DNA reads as TGTGCCAGCAGCCTCACGGGGGTACTCTACAATGAGCAGTTCTTC.

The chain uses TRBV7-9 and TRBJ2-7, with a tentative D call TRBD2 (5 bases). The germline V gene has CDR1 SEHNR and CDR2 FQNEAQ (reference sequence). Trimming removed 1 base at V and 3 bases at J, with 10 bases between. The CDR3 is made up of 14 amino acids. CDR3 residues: CASSLGTFSYEQYF. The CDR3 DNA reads TGTGCCAGCAGCTTAGGGACTTTCAGCTACGAGCAGTACTTC.

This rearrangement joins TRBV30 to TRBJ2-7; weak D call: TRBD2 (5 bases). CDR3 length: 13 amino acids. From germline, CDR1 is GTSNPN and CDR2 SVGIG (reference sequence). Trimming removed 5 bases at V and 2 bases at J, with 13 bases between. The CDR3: CAWAGRITYEQYF. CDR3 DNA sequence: TGTGCCTGGGCGGGTCGGATTACCTACGAGCAGTACTTC.

CDR3 sequence: CASSQVMLSLASTDTQYF. The CDR3 nucleotides are TGTGCCAGCAGCCAAGTTATGCTGTCCCTAGCAAGCACAGATACGCAGTATTTT. V is TRBV3-1 (or the pseudogene TRBV3-2) and J is TRBJ2-3; possible D gene TRBD2, 5 bases. Per the germline V gene, CDR1 is LGHDT and CDR2 is YNNKEL (reference sequence). The CDR3 covers 18 residues. With 1 base removed from V and 0 bases from J, the gap between germline ends came to 17 bases.

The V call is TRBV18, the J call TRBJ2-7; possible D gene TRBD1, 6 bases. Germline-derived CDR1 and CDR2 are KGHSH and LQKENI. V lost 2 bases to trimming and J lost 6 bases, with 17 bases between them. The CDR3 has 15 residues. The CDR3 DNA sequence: TGTGCCAGCTCACCAAGGGGGAACAGGGTTTTCGAGCAGTACTTC. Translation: CASSPRGNRVFEQYF.

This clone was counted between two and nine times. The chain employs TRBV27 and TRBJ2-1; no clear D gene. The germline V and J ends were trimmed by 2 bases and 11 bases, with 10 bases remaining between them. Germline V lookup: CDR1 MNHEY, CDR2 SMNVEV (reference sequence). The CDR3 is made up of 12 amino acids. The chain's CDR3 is CASSLGPGQQFF. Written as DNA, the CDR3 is TGTGCCAGCAGTTTAGGTCCCGGTCAGCAGTTCTTC.

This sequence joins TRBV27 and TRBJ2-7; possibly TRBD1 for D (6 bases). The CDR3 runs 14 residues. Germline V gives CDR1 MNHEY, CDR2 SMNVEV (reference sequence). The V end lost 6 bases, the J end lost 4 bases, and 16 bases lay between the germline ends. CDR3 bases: TGTGCCAGCAGCCCCGGGACATTGCGATACGAGCAGTACTTC. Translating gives CASSPGTLRYEQYF.

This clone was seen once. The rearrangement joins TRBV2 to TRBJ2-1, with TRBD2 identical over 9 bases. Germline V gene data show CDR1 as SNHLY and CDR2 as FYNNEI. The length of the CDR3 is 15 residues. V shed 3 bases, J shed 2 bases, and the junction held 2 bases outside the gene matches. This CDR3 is CASSDSSGAYNEQFF. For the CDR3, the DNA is TGTGCCAGCAGTGATTCTAGCGGGGCCTACAATGAGCAGTTCTTC. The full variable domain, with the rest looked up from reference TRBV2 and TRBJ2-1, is EPEVTQTPSHQVTQMGQEVILRCVPISNHLYFYWYRQILGQKVEFLVSFYNNEISEKSEIFDDQFSVERPDGSNFTLKIRSTKLEDSAMYFCASSDSSGAYNEQFFGPGTRLTVL.

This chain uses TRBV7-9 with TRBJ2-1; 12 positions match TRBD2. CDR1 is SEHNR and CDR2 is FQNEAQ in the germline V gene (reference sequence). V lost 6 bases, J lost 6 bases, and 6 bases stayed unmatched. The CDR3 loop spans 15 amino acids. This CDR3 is CASSHLAGGPNEQFF. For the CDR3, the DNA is TGTGCCAGCAGTCATCTAGCGGGAGGGCCCAATGAGCAGTTCTTC.

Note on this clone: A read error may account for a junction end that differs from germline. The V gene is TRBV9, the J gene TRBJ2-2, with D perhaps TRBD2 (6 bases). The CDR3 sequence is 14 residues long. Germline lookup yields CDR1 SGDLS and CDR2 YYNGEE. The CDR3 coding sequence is TGTGCCAGCGGCGTAGCGGTTAACACCGGGGAGCTGTTTTTT. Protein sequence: CASGVAVNTGELFF.

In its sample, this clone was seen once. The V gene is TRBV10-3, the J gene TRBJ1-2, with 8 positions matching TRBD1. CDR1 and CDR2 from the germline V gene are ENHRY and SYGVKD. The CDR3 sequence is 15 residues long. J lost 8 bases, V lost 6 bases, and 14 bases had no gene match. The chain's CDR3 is CAIRQTGDNSGGYTF. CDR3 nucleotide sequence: TGTGCCATCAGGCAGACAGGGGACAACTCGGGCGGCTACACCTTC.

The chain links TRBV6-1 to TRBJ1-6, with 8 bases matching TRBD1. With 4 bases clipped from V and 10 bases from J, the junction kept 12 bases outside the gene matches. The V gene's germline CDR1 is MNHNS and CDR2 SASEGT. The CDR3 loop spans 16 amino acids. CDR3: CASSVLDRGEYSPLHF. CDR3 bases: TGTGCCAGCAGTGTCCTAGACAGGGGCGAATACTCACCCCTCCACTTT.

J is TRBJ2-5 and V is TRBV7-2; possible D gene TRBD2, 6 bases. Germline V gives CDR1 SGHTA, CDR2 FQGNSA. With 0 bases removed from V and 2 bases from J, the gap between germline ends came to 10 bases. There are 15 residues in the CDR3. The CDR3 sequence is CASSLAGTAQETQYF. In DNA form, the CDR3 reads TGTGCCAGCAGCTTAGCTGGGACTGCTCAAGAGACCCAGTACTTC.

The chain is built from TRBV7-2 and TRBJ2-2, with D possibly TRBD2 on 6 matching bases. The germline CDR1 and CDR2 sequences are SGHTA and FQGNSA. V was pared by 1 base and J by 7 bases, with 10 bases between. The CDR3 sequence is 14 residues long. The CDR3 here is CASSLGEEGGELFF. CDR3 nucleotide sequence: TGTGCCAGCAGCTTAGGGGAGGAAGGCGGGGAGCTGTTTTTT.